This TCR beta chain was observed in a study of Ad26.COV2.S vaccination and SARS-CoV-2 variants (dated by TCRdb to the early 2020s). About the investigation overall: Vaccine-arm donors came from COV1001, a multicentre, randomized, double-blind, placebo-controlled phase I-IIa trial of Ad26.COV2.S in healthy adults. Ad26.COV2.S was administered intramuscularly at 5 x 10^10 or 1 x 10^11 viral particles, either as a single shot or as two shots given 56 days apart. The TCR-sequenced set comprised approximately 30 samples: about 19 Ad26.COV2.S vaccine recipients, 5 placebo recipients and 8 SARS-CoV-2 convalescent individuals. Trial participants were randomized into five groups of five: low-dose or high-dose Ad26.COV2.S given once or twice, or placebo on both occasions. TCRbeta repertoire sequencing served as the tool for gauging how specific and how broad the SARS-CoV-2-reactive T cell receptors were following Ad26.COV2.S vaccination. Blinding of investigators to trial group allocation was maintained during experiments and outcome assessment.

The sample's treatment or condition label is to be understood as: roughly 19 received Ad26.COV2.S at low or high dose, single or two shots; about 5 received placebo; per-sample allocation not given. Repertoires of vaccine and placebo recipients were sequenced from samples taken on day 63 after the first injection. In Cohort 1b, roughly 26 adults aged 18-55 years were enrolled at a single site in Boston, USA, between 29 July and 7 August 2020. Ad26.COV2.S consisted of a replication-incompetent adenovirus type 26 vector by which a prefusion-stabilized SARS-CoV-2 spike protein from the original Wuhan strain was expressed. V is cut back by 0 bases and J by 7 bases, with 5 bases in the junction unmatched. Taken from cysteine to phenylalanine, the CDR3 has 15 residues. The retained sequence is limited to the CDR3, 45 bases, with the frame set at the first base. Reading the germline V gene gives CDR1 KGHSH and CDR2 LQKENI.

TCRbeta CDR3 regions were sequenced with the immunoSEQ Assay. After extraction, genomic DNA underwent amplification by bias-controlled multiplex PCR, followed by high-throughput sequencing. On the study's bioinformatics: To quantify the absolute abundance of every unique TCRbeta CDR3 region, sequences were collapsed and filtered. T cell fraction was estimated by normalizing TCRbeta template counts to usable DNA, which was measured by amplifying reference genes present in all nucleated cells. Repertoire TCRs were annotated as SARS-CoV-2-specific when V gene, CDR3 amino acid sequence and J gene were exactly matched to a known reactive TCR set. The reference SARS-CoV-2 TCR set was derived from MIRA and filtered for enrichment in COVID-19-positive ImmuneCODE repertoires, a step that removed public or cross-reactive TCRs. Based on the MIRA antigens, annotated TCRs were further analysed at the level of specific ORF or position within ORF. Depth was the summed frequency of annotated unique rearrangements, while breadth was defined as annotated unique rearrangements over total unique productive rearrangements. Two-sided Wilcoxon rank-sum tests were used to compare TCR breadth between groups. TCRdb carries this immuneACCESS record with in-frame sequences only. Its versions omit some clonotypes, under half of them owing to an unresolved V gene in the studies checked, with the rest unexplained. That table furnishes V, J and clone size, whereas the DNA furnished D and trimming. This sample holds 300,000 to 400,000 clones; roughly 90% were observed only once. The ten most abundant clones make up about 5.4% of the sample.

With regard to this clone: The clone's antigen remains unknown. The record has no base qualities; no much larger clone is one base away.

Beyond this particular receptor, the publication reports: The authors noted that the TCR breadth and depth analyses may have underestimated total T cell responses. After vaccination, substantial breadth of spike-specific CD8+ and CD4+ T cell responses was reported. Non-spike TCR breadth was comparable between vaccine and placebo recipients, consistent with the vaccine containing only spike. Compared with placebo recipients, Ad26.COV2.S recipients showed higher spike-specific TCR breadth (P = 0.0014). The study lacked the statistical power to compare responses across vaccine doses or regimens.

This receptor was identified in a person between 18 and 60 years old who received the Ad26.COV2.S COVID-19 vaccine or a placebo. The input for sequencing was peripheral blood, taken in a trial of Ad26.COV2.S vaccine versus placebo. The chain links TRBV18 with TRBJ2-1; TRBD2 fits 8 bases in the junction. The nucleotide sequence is TGTGCCAGCTCACCACCTATCGGGAGGGATAATGAGCAGTTCTTC. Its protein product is CASSPPIGRDNEQFF.